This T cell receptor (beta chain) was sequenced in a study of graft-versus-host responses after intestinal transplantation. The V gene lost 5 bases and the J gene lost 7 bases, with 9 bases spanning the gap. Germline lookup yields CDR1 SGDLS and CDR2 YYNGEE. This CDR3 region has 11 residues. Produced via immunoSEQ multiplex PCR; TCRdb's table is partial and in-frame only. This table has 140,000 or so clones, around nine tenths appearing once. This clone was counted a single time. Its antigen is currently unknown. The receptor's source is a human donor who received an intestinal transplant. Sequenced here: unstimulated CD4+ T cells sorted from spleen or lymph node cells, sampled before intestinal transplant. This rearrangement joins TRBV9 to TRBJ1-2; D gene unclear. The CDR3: CASRENSGYTF. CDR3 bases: TGTGCCAGCAGAGAAAATAGTGGCTACACCTTC. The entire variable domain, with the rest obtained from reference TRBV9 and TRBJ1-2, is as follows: DSGVTQTPKHLITATGQRVTLRCSPRSGDLSVYWYQQSLDQGLQFLIQYYNGEERAKGNILERFSAQQFPDLHSELNLSSLELGDSALYFCASRENSGYTFGSGTRLTVV.